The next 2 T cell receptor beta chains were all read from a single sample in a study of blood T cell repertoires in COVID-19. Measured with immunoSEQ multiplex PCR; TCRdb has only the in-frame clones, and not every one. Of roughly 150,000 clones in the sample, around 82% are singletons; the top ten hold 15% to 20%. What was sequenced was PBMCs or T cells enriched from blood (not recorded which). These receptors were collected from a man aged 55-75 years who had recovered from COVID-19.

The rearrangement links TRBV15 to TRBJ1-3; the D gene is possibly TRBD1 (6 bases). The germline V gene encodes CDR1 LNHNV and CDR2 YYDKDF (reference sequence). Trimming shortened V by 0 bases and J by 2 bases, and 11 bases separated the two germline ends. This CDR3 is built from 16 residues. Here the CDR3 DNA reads TGTGCCACCAGCAGAGATGGGGGGGGCGCTGGAAACACCATATATTTT. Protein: CATSRDGGGAGNTIYF.

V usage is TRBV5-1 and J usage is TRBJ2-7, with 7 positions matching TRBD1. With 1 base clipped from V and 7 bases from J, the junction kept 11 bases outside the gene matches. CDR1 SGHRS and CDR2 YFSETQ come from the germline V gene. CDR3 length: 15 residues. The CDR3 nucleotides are TGCGCCAGCAGCTTGTCTCCCGGGACAGTTACGGAGCAGTACTTC. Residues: CASSLSPGTVTEQYF. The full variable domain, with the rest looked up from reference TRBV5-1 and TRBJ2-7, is KAGVTQTPRYLIKTRGQQVTLSCSPISGHRSVSWYQQTPGQGLQFLFEYFSETQRNKGNFPGRFSGRQFSNSRSEMNVSTLELGDSALYLCASSLSPGTVTEQYFGPGTRLTVT.